The T cell receptor beta chain under discussion was sequenced for a study of blood T cell repertoires in COVID-19. Whole-study context: Sites across the United States, Italy and Spain contributed samples from acute and convalescent COVID-19.

Assay: immunoSEQ multiplex PCR; the TCRdb copy retains only in-frame clones and omits some. The repertoire includes roughly 220,000 clones, around 82% of them detected once, and less than 2.5% sits in the top ten. This CDR3 has 13 residues. Trimming pared 5 bases from V and 2 bases from J, leaving 9 bases between. The germline V gene encodes CDR1 MDHEN and CDR2 SYDVKM. This clonotype was sampled from a woman aged 60 to 75 with acute or convalescent COVID-19. Sequencing input: peripheral blood. The chain couples TRBV28 to TRBJ1-2, with D maybe TRBD1 (5 bases). CDR3 coding DNA: TGTGCCAGCAGTGAGACAGTAAACTATGGCTACACCTTC. Amino acids: CASSETVNYGYTF.